This T cell receptor (beta chain) emerged from a study of blood T cells in healthy people across ages (dated by TCRdb to between 2014 and 2016). Background for the entire study: In model experiments, template switching captured about one uniquely barcoded TCR beta cDNA molecule for every two T cells. Age-related changes in TCR beta repertoire diversity were measured in the study by deep sequencing normalized with unique cDNA molecular identifiers. To avoid experimental bias, donors of different ages were distributed randomly across sequencing lanes. Two additional independent replicas of 1 million unique cDNA reads from the same blood draw were analyzed for two donors (one aged 18 to 30 and one aged 80 or older). Four age groups were formed from the donors: young (average roughly 15 years), middle-aged (approximately 40), aged (approximately 60) and long-lived (less than 85). Study-wide findings and limitations: The percentage of naive T cells measured by flow cytometry correlated strongly with observed TCR beta diversity. Compared with the aged group, more naive CD4+ T cells, fewer expanded clones and increased TCR diversity were shown by the long-lived group, suggesting age selection. Bulk unsorted PBMC profiling prevented conclusive comparison of naive and antigen-experienced compartments. Observed TCR beta diversity per million T cells fell roughly linearly with age, and a significant reduction was already apparent by age around 40. Estimates of total diversity from one million sequenced T cells were regarded as lower bounds and underestimates. The CMV infection status of donors was not known, potentially confounding age-related changes in expanded clonotypes.

From the cysteine up to the phenylalanine, the CDR3 has a length of 14 residues. CDR3 DNA is the only sequence kept; it has 42 bases, read in frame from the first base. Trimming removed 6 bases from V and 3 bases from J, leaving 15 bases between the germline ends. Donors were 35 to 40 systemically healthy Caucasian individuals from Russia aged roughly 6 to 90 years. Around 10 milliliters of peripheral blood were collected from each donor into EDTA-treated Vacutainer tubes. Ficoll-Paque density-gradient centrifugation was used to isolate PBMCs, with at least 6.5 million per sample. Total RNA was extracted from PBMCs with Trizol reagent, with at least 5.5 micrograms obtained per sample. For every donor, an aliquot of PBMCs went through flow cytometry to measure the percentages of naive CD45RAhigh/CD27high T cells. As for this clonotype: Its antigen target is currently unknown. No base-level quality is on record; no much larger clone is a single base apart.

Receptors were amplified or captured by 5' RACE. The sample was run on an Illumina HiSeq 2500. The second PCR ran for about 7 to 11 cycles and used a J-beta primer mix along with a sample-barcoded 5' primer. Each TCR beta cDNA molecule received a unique molecular identifier from a template-switch 5' adaptor carrying 12 random nucleotides. Each sample yielded at least 2.5 million CDR3-containing paired-end reads. First-strand cDNA was synthesized from all RNA with the Mint cDNA synthesis kit, primed by a TRBC-specific oligonucleotide. Following uracil-DNA glycosylase treatment, all cDNA underwent a first 18-cycle PCR with the universal primers M1SS and BC2_uni_R. On the authors' methods: For normalization, 1 million high-quality reads were randomly selected from each sample, with every read carrying a distinct molecular identifier. Reads sharing molecular identifiers were discarded rather than binned into consensus sequences. MiTCR, with a Q25 quality threshold and the strictest error-elimination algorithm, was used for CDR3 identification, clonotype clustering and error correction. A nonparametric unseen species model with Euler transformation was used to estimate lower-bound total TCR beta diversity. TCRdb passed the public sequencing reads through fastp at Q25 and MiXCR, retaining productive beta sequences. Merged by CDR3 protein, the rows form single entries marked with the most common genes and DNA. The V and J calls reflect TCRdb's pipeline rather than the authors' work. The sample contains around 1.5 million distinct CDR3 sequences, 35% to 45% of them found a single time. The biggest ten clones account for 6.5% to 10% of the sample.

The source material was blood. The rearrangement combines TRBV12-3 or TRBV12-4 with TRBJ2-7; the D segment could be TRBD2, given 6 matching bases. The clonotype was recovered from a woman aged 18-30 years in good health. The DNA sequence reads TGTGCCAGCAGGACCTCGGGGACTGACTACGAGCAGTACTTC. Its coded protein is CASRTSGTDYEQYF.